These 7 T cell receptor beta chains came from one sample sequenced in a study of tumor-infiltrating lymphocytes in localized non-small cell lung cancer. Data came from immunoSEQ multiplex PCR; TCRdb stores just in-frame clones and leaves some out. This sample has roughly 11,000 clones, with roughly 89% found just once. Specimen: lung tumor tissue. The origin of the receptors is a human donor with non-small cell lung cancer.

The J gene is TRBJ2-2, the V gene TRBV5-5, with 10 nucleotides matching TRBD2. Germline trimming cut 0 bases from V and 7 bases from J; bases unmatched to any gene: 9. The germline gives CDR1 SGHKS, CDR2 YYEKEE (reference sequence). This CDR3 is built from 17 residues. This CDR3 reads CASSLGASGSAGGELFF. The CDR3 region has the DNA TGTGCCAGCAGCTTGGGGGCTAGCGGGAGTGCAGGCGGGGAGCTGTTTTTT.

The V call is TRBV27, the J call TRBJ2-3, with 9 bases lining up with TRBD1. This CDR3 comprises 15 residues. Looked up from germline, CDR1 is MNHEY and CDR2 is SMNVEV (reference sequence). V was clipped by 2 bases and J by 4 bases; unmatched bases: 4. The CDR3 DNA reads TGTGCCAGCAGTTTAATGGACAGGGGAGCAGATACGCAGTATTTT. The encoded protein is CASSLMDRGADTQYF.

The rearrangement uses TRBV6-4 and TRBJ2-3; 13 bases align to TRBD2. V was pared by 4 bases and J by 1 base, with 14 bases of the junction left unmatched. The germline gives CDR1 MRHNA, CDR2 SNTAGT. The CDR3 consists of 20 residues. The CDR3 sequence is CASSGVTSGRDERRTDTQYF. CDR3 DNA sequence: TGTGCCAGCAGTGGGGTTACTAGCGGGAGGGATGAAAGGCGCACAGATACGCAGTATTTT.

V gene TRBV5-1 combines with J gene TRBJ1-3, with D uncertain. The CDR3 sequence is 14 residues long. Trimming pared 4 bases from V and 2 bases from J, leaving 10 bases between. CDR1 is SGHRS, CDR2 YFSETQ, per germline. In DNA form, the CDR3 reads TGCGCCAGCAGCGTCGGGGTGGCTGGAAACACCATATATTTT. As protein: CASSVGVAGNTIYF.

V usage is TRBV28 and J usage is TRBJ1-2, with D perhaps matching TRBD1 (5 bases). Trimming pared 5 bases from V and 8 bases from J, leaving 21 bases between. The CDR3 contains 15 residues. Germline assignment: CDR1 MDHEN and CDR2 SYDVKM. CDR3 sequence (DNA): TGTGCCAGCAGTACATTAGCGGGGCTATCCGGCGGCTACACCTTC. Its protein product is CASSTLAGLSGGYTF.

The chain carries TRBV5-1 and TRBJ2-7; TRBD2 aligns across 7 bases. The CDR3 covers 13 residues. Germline CDR1 is SGHRS and CDR2 is YFSETQ. The V segment lost 4 bases and the J segment 7 bases; nucleotides outside the gene matches: 8. The CDR3 DNA is TGCGCCAGCAGCGGGACTACCCAAGAGGAGCAGTACTTC. Residues: CASSGTTQEEQYF. The full variable domain, completed using reference TRBV5-1 and TRBJ2-7, is KAGVTQTPRYLIKTRGQQVTLSCSPISGHRSVSWYQQTPGQGLQFLFEYFSETQRNKGNFPGRFSGRQFSNSRSEMNVSTLELGDSALYLCASSGTTQEEQYFGPGTRLTVT.

V and J are TRBV7-7 and TRBJ2-5; 14 positions match TRBD2. J was trimmed by 5 bases and V by 3 bases; bases with no gene match: 8. Per germline, CDR1 SSHAT and CDR2 FNYEAQ (reference sequence). The CDR3 is made up of 17 amino acids. The CDR3 loop reads CASSLTSGRAIYETQYF. CDR3 nucleotide sequence: TGTGCCAGCAGCTTGACTAGCGGGAGGGCCATATATGAGACCCAGTACTTC. Together with reference TRBV7-7 and TRBJ2-5, the CDR3 gives the full variable domain: GAGVSQSPRYKVTKRGQDVTLRCDPISSHATLYWYQQALGQGPEFLTYFNYEAQPDKSGLPSDRFSAERPEGSISTLTIQRTEQRDSAMYRCASSLTSGRAIYETQYFGPGTRLLVL.